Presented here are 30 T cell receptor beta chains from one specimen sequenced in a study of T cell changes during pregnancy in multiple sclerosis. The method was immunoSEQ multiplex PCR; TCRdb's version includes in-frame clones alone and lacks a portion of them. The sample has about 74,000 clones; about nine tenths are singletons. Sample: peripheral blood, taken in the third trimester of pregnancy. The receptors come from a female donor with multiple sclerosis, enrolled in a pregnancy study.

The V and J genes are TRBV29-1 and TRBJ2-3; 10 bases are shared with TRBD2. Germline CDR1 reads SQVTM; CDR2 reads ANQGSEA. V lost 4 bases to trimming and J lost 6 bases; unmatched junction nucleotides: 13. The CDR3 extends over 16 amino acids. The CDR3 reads CSVGWPLAGLVDTQYF. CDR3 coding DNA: TGCAGCGTTGGGTGGCCACTAGCGGGGTTGGTCGATACGCAGTATTTT.

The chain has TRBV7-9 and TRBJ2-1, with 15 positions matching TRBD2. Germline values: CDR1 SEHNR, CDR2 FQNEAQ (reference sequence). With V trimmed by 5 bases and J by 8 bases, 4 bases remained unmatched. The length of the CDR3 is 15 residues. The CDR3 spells CASSRGTSGGHEQFF. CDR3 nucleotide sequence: TGTGCCAGCAGCAGGGGGACTAGCGGGGGGCATGAGCAGTTCTTC.

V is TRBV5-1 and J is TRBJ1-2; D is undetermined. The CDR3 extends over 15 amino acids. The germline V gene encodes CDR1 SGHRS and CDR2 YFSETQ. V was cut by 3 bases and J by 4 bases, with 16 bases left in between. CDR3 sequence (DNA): TGCGCCAGCAGCTCCGTTCTAGGTAGTTCCTATGGCTACACCTTC. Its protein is CASSSVLGSSYGYTF.

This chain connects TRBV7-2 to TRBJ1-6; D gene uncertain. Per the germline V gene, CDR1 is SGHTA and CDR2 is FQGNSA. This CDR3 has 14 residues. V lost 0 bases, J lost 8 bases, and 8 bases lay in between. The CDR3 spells CASSLASGDSPLHF. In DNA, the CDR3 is TGTGCCAGCAGCTTAGCTTCTGGAGATTCACCCCTCCACTTT.

CDR3 in amino acids: CASSPGGGTEQYF. The CDR3 DNA is TGTGCCAGCTCACCGGGGGGAGGGACCGAGCAGTACTTC. V is TRBV18 and J is TRBJ2-7; 7 nucleotides match TRBD2. The germline gives CDR1 KGHSH, CDR2 LQKENI. Unmatched junction bases numbered 5, after V lost 3 bases and J lost 6 bases. This CDR3 is 13 amino acids long.

CDR3 coding DNA: TGTGCCAGCAGTGAATATCACAAAAACTATGGCTACACCTTC. Protein: CASSEYHKNYGYTF. The chain recombines TRBV25-1 with TRBJ1-2, with D unresolved. Trimming removed 0 bases at V and 2 bases at J, with 7 bases between. The CDR3 is 14 amino acids. CDR1 MGHDK and CDR2 SYGVNS come from the germline V gene.

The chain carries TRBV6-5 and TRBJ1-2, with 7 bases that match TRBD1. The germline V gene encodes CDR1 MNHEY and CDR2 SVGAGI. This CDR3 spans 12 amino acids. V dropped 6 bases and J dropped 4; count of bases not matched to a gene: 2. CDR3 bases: TGTGCCAGCAGCCCAGGGGGCTATGGCTACACCTTC. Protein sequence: CASSPGGYGYTF.

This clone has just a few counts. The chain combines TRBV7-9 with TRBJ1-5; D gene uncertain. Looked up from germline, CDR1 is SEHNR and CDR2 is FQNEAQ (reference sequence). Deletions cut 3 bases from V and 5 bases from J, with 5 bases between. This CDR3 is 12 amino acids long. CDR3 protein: CASSLAHQPQHF. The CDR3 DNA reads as TGTGCCAGCAGCTTGGCCCATCAGCCCCAGCATTTT. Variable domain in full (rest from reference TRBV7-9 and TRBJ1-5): DTGVSQNPRHKITKRGQNVTFRCDPISEHNRLYWYRQTLGQGPEFLTYFQNEAQLEKSRLLSDRFSAERPKGSFSTLEIQRTEQGDSAMYLCASSLAHQPQHFGDGTRLSIL.

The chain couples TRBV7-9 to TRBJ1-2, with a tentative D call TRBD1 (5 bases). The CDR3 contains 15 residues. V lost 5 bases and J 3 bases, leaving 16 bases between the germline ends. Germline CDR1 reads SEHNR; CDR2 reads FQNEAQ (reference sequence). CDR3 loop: CASSLTVRADYGYTF. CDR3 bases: TGTGCCAGCAGCCTTACCGTCAGGGCGGACTATGGCTACACCTTC.

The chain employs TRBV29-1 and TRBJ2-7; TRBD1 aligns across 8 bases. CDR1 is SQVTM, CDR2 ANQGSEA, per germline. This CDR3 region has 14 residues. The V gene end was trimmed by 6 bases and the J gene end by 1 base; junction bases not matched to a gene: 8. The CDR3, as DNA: TGCAGCGTAAAACCCCGACAGGGGTCCTACGAGCAGTACTTC. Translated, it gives CSVKPRQGSYEQYF.

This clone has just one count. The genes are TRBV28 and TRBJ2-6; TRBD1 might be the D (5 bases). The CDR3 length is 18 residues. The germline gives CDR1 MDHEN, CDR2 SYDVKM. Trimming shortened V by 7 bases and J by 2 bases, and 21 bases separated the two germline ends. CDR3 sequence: CASKGAGIYLAGANVLTF. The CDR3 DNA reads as TGTGCCAGCAAAGGGGCAGGAATCTACCTTGCTGGGGCCAACGTCCTGACTTTC. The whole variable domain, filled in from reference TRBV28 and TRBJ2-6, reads DVKVTQSSRYLVKRTGEKVFLECVQDMDHENMFWYRQDPGLGLRLIYFSYDVKMKEKGDIPEGYSVSREKKERFSLILESASTNQTSMYLCASKGAGIYLAGANVLTFGAGSRLTVL.

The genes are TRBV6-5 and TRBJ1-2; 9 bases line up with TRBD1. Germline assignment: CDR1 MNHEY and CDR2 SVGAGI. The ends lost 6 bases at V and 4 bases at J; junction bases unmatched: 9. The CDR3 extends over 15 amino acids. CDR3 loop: CASRRTGALGYGYTF. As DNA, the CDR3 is TGTGCCAGCAGGCGGACAGGGGCGTTAGGCTATGGCTACACCTTC.

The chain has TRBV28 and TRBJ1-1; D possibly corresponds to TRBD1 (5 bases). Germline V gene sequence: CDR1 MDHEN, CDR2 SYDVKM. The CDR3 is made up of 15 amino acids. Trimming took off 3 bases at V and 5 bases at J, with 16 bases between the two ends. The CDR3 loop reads CASSLDIRGGTEAFF. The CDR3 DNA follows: TGTGCCAGCAGTTTGGACATTCGGGGAGGGACTGAAGCTTTCTTT.

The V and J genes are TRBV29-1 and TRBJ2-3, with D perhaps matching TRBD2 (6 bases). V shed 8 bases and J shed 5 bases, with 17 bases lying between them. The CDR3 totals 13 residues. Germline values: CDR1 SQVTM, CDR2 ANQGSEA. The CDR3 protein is CSFRVVGGDTQYF. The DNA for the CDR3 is TGCAGCTTCCGAGTCGTGGGGGGAGATACGCAGTATTTT.

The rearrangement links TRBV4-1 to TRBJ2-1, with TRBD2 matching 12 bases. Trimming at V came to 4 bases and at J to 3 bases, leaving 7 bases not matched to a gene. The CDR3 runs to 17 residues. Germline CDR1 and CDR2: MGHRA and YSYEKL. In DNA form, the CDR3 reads TGCGCCAGCAGCCGCACTAGCGGGGGGCAACTCTACAATGAGCAGTTCTTC. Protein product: CASSRTSGGQLYNEQFF.

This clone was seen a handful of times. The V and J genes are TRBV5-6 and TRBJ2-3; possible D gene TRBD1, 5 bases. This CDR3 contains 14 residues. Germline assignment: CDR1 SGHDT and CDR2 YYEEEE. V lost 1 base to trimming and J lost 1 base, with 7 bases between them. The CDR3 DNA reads TGTGCCAGCAGCTTGATCAGGGGCACAGATACGCAGTATTTT. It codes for CASSLIRGTDTQYF.

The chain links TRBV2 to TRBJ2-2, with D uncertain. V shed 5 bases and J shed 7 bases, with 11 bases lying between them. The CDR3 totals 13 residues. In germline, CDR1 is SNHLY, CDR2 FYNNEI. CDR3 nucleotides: TGTGCCAGCAGTTTTACAAGAGGCGGGGAGCTGTTTTTT. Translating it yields CASSFTRGGELFF.

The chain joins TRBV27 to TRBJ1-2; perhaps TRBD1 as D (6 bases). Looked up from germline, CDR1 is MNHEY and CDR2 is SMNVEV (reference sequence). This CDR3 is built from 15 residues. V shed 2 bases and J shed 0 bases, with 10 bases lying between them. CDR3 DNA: TGTGCCAGCAGTTTAAGAGGACAGCCTAACTATGGCTACACCTTC. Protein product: CASSLRGQPNYGYTF.

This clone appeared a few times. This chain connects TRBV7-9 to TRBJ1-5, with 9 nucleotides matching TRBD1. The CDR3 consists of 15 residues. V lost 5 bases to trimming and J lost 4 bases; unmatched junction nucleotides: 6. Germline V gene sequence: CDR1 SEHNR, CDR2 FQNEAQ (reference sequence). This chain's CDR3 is CASSQGQGRNQPQHF. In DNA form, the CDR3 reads TGTGCCAGCAGCCAGGGACAGGGTCGGAATCAGCCCCAGCATTTT.

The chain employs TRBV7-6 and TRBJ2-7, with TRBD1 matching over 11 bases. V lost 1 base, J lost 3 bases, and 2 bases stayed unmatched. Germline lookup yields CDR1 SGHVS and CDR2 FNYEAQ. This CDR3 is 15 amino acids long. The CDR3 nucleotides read TGTGCCAGCAGCTTAGGAGGGACAGGGGGCTACGAGCAGTACTTC. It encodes CASSLGGTGGYEQYF.

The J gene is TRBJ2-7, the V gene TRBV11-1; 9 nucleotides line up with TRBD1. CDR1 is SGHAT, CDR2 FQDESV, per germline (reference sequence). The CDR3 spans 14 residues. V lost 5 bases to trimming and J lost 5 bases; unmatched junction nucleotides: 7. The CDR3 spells CASSTRTGADEQYF. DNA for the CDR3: TGTGCCAGCAGCACCCGGACAGGGGCGGACGAGCAGTACTTC.

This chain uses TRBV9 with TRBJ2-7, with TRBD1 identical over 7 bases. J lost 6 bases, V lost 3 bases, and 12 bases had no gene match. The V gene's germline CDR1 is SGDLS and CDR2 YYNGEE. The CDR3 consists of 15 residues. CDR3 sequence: CASSARGTRPSEQYF. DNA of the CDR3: TGTGCCAGCAGCGCCAGGGGGACAAGACCTTCCGAGCAGTACTTC. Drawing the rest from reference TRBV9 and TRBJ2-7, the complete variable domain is DSGVTQTPKHLITATGQRVTLRCSPRSGDLSVYWYQQSLDQGLQFLIQYYNGEERAKGNILERFSAQQFPDLHSELNLSSLELGDSALYFCASSARGTRPSEQYFGPGTRLTVT.

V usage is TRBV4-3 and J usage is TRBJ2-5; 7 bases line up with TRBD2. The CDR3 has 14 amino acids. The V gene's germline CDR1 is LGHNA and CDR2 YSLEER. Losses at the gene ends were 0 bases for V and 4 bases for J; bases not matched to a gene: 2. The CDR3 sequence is CASSQETGGETQYF. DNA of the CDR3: TGCGCCAGCAGCCAAGAAACGGGGGGAGAGACCCAGTACTTC.

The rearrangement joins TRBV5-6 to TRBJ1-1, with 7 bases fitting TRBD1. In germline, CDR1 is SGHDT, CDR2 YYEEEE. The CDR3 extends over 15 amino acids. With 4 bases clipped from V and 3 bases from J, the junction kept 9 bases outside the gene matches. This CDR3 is CASSRQGLGDTEAFF. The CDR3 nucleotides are TGTGCCAGCAGCAGACAGGGTTTGGGGGACACTGAAGCTTTCTTT.

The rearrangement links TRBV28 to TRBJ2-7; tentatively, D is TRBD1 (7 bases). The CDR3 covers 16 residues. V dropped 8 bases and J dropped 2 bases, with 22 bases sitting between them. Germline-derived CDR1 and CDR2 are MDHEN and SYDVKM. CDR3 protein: CASASVGQGGTYEQYF. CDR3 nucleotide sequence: TGTGCCAGCGCTAGTGTGGGGCAGGGGGGAACCTACGAGCAGTACTTC.

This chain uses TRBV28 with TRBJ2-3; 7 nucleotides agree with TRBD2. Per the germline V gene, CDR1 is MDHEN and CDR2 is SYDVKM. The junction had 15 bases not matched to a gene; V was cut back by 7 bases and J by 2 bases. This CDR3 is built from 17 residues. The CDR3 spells CASTNPPSGPNTDTQYF. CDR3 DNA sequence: TGTGCCAGCACCAACCCCCCTAGCGGCCCGAACACAGATACGCAGTATTTT.

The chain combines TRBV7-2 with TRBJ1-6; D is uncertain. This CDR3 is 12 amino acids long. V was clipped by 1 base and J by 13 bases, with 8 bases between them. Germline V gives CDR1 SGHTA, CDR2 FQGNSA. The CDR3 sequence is CASSLVLRPLHF. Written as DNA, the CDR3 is TGTGCCAGCAGCTTAGTCCTACGGCCCCTCCACTTT.

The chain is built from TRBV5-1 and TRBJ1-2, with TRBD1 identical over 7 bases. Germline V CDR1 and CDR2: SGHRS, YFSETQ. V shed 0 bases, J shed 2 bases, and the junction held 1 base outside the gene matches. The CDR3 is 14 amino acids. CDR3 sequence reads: CASSLGDSNYGYTF. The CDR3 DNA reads TGCGCCAGCAGCTTGGGGGACAGCAACTATGGCTACACCTTC. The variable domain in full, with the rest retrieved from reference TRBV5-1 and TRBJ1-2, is KAGVTQTPRYLIKTRGQQVTLSCSPISGHRSVSWYQQTPGQGLQFLFEYFSETQRNKGNFPGRFSGRQFSNSRSEMNVSTLELGDSALYLCASSLGDSNYGYTFGSGTRLTVV.

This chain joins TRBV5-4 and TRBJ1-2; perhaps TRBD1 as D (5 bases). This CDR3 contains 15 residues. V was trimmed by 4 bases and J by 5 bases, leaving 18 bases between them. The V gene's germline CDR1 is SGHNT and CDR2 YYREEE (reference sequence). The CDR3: CASSLGTGARYGYTF. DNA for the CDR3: TGTGCCAGCAGCCTTGGGACTGGAGCGCGGTATGGCTACACCTTC.

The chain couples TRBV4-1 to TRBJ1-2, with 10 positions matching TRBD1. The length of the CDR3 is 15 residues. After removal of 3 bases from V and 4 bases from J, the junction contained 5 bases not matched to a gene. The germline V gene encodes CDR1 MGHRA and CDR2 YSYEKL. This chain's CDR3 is CASSHRTGGGYGYTF. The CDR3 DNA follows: TGCGCCAGCAGCCACCGGACAGGGGGTGGCTATGGCTACACCTTC.